A selection of T cell receptor beta chains follows, all from one sample in a study of memory CD4+ T cells and cytomegalovirus serostatus. Clones were sequenced by immunoSEQ multiplex PCR, and TCRdb holds only the in-frame ones, with some missing. The table has more than 35,000 clones, nearly 80% seen once. Sequencing used memory CD4+ T cells from blood. All receptors come from an adult in good health and CMV-seronegative. The CDR3 runs from the conserved cysteine through the conserved F or W. A D gene is named only where the DNA matches it firmly. Only some rows state a clone size, as once, few, many or a class for expanded clones.

clone_size: -; d_call: -; j_call: TRBJ1-3; v_call: TRBV19; cdr3_aa: CASSVQGSGNTIYF; cdr3_nt: TGTGCCAGTAGTGTACAGGGCTCTGGAAACACCATATATTTT
clone_size: medium-sized; d_call: -; j_call: TRBJ2-1; v_call: TRBV4-2; cdr3_aa: CASSQDTFYNEQFF; cdr3_nt: TGTGCCAGCAGCCAAGACACTTTCTACAATGAGCAGTTCTTC
clone_size: -; d_call: -; j_call: TRBJ2-5; v_call: TRBV6-1; cdr3_aa: CASSESADRETQYF; cdr3_nt: TGTGCCAGCAGTGAATCGGCAGATCGGGAGACCCAGTACTTC
clone_size: -; d_call: -; j_call: TRBJ1-1; v_call: TRBV6-1; cdr3_aa: CASSEEVAQIVGAFF; cdr3_nt: TGTGCCAGCAGTGAAGAGGTAGCCCAAATAGTAGGAGCTTTCTTT
clone_size: -; d_call: -; j_call: TRBJ1-1; v_call: TRBV7-3; cdr3_aa: CASSLDGGLGTEAFF; cdr3_nt: TGTGCCAGCAGCTTAGACGGAGGGTTAGGCACTGAAGCTTTCTTT
clone_size: -; d_call: TRBD1; j_call: TRBJ2-5; v_call: TRBV7-6; cdr3_aa: CASSEGGGMETQYF; cdr3_nt: TGTGCCAGCAGCGAAGGGGGCGGTATGGAGACCCAGTACTTC
clone_size: -; d_call: -; j_call: TRBJ2-7; v_call: TRBV2; cdr3_aa: CASRRSYEQYF; cdr3_nt: TGTGCCAGCAGGCGATCCTACGAGCAGTACTTC
clone_size: -; d_call: -; j_call: TRBJ2-7; v_call: TRBV7-9; cdr3_aa: CASRDISYEQYF; cdr3_nt: TGTGCCAGCAGGGACATTTCCTACGAGCAGTACTTC
clone_size: few; d_call: -; j_call: TRBJ2-2; v_call: TRBV5-6; cdr3_aa: CASSAAGVGELFF; cdr3_nt: TGTGCCAGCAGCGCGGCGGGCGTCGGGGAGCTGTTTTTT
clone_size: -; d_call: -; j_call: TRBJ1-6; v_call: TRBV11-2; cdr3_aa: CASSLTGGNYNSPLHF; cdr3_nt: TGTGCCAGCAGCTTAACAGGAGGAAACTATAATTCACCCCTCCACTTT
clone_size: -; d_call: -; j_call: TRBJ2-5; v_call: TRBV4-1; cdr3_aa: CASSQVGSTQETQYF; cdr3_nt: TGCGCCAGCAGCCAAGTAGGTAGCACTCAAGAGACCCAGTACTTC
clone_size: -; d_call: TRBD2; j_call: TRBJ2-3; v_call: TRBV7-2; cdr3_aa: CASSLVAGGSDTQYF; cdr3_nt: TGTGCCAGCAGCTTAGTTGCGGGGGGGTCAGATACGCAGTATTTT
clone_size: -; d_call: -; j_call: TRBJ2-3; v_call: TRBV5-1; cdr3_aa: CASSGGAPTDTQYF; cdr3_nt: TGCGCCAGCAGTGGAGGGGCTCCCACAGATACGCAGTATTTT